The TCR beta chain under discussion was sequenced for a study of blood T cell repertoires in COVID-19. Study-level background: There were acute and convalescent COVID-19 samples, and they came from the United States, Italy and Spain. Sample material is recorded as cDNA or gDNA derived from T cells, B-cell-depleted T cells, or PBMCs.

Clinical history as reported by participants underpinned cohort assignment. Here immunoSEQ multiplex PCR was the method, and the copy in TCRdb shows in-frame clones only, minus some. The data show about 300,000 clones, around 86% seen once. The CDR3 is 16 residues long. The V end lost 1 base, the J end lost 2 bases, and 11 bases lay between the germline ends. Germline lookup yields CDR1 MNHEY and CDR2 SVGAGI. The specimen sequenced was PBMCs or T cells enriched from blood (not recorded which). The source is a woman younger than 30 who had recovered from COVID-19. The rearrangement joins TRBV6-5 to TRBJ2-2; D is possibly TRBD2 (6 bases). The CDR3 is CASSYYRGSNTGELFF. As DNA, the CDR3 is TGTGCCAGCAGTTACTATCGGGGGAGTAACACCGGGGAGCTGTTTTTT.